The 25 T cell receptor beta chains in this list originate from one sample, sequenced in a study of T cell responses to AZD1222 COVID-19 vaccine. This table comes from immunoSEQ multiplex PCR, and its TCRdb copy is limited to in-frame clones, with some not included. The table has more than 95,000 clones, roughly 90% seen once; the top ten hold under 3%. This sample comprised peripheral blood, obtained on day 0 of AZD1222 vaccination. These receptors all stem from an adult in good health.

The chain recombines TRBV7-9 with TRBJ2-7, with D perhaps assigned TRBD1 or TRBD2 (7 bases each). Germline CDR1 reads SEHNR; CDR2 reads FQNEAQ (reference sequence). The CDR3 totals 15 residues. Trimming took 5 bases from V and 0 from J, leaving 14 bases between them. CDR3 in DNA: TGTGCCAGCAGCGTACAGGGGACTACCTCCTACGAGCAGTACTTC. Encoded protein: CASSVQGTTSYEQYF.

The CDR3: CASSPKGLNQPQHF. CDR3 DNA: TGTGCCAGCTCACCGAAGGGGTTGAATCAGCCCCAGCATTTT. The J gene is TRBJ1-5, the V gene TRBV18; tentative D call: TRBD1 (5 bases). The V end lost 3 bases, the J end lost 4 bases, and 10 bases lay between the germline ends. This CDR3 comprises 14 residues. Germline V gene sequence: CDR1 KGHSH, CDR2 LQKENI.

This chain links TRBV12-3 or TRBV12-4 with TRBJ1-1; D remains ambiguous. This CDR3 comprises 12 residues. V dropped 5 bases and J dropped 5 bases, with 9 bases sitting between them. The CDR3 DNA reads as TGTGCCAGCAGTAATTATAGGACTGAAGCTTTCTTT. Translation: CASSNYRTEAFF.

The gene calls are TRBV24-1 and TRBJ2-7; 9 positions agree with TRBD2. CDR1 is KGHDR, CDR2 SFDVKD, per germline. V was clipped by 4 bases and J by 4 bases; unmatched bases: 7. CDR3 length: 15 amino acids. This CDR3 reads CATSDSGTSRYEQYF. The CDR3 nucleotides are TGTGCCACCAGTGACTCCGGGACTAGCAGGTACGAGCAGTACTTC.

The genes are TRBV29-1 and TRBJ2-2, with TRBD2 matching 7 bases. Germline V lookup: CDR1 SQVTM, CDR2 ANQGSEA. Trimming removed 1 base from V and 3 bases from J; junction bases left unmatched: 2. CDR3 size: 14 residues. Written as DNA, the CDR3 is TGCAGCGTTGAAGGTCGGGGGGACACCGGGGAGCTGTTTTTT. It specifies CSVEGRGDTGELFF.

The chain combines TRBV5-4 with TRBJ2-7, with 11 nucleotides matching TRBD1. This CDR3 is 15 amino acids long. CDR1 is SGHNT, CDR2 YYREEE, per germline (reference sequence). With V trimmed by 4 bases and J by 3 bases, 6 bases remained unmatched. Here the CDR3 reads CASSHGQGASYEQYF. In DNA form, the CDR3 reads TGTGCCAGCAGCCATGGACAGGGGGCCAGCTACGAGCAGTACTTC.

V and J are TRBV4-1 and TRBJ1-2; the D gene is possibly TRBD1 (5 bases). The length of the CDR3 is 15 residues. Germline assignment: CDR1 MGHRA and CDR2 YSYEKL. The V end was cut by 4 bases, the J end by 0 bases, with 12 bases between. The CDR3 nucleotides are TGCGCCAGCAGCCGAGGGACGCCGACTAACTATGGCTACACCTTC. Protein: CASSRGTPTNYGYTF.

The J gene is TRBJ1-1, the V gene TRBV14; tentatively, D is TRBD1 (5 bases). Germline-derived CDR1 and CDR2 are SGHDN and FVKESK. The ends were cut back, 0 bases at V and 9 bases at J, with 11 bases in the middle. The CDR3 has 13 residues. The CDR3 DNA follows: TGTGCCAGCAGCCAAGATCCAAGGGGCAAAGCTTTCTTT. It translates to CASSQDPRGKAFF.

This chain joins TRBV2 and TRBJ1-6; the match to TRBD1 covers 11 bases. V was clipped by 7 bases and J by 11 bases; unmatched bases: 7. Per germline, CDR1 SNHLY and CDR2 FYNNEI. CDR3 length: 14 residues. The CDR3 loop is CASTLGQGAAPLHF. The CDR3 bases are TGTGCCAGCACGCTAGGACAGGGGGCTGCACCCCTCCACTTT.

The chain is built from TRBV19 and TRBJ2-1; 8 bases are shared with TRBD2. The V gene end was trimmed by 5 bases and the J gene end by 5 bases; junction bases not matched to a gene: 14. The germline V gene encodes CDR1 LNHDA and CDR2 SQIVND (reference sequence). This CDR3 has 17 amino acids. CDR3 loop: CASSPQATSGPHNEQFF. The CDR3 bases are TGTGCCAGTAGTCCCCAAGCAACTAGCGGTCCCCACAATGAGCAGTTCTTC.

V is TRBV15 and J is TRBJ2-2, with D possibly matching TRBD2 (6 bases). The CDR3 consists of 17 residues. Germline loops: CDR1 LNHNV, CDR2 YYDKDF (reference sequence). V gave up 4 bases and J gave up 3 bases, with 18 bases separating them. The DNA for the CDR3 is TGTGCCACCAGCACGATTCCGGGAGCAGGCGACACCGGGGAGCTGTTTTTT. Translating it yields CATSTIPGAGDTGELFF.

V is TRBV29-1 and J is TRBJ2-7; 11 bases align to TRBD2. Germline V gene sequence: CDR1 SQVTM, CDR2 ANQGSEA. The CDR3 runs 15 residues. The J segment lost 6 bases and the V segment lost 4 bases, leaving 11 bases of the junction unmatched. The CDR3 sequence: CSVGPDSGGGREQYF. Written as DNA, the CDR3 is TGCAGCGTTGGCCCCGATAGCGGGGGGGGGCGCGAGCAGTACTTC.

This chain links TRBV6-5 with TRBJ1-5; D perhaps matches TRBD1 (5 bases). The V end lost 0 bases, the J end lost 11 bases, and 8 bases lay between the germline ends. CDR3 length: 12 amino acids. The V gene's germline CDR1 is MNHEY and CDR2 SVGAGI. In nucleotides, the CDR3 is TGTGCCAGCAGTTACTCCGGGGGAGCCCAGCATTTT. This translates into CASSYSGGAQHF.

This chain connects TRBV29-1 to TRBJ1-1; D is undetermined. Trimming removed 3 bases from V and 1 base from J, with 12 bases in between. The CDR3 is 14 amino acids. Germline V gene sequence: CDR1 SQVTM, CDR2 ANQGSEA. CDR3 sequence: CSVEPRTANTEAFF. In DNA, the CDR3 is TGCAGCGTTGAGCCGCGCACAGCGAACACTGAAGCTTTCTTT.

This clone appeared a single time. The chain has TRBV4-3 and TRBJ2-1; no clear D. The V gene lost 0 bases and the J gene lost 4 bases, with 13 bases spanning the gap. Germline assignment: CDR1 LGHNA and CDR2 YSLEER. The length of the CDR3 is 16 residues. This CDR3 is CASSQDFGIRYNEQFF. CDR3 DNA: TGCGCCAGCAGCCAAGATTTTGGCATTAGGTACAATGAGCAGTTCTTC.

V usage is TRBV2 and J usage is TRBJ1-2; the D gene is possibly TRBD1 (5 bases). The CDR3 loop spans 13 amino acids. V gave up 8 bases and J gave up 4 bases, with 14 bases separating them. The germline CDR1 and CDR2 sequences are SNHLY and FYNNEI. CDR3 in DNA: TGTGCCAGCTTGAGGGGCGCAGGCTATGGCTACACCTTC. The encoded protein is CASLRGAGYGYTF.

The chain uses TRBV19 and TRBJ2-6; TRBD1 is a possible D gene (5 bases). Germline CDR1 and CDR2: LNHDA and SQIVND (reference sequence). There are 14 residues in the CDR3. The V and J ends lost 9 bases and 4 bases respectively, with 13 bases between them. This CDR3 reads CASQGLRGANVLTF. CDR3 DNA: TGTGCCAGCCAGGGTCTTAGGGGGGCCAACGTCCTGACTTTC.

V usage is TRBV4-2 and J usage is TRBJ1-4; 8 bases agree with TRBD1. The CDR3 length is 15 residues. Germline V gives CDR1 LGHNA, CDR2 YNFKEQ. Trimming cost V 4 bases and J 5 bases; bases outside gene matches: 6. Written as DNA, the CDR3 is TGTGCCAGCAGCCTCAGCCGGGACAGGAATGAAAAACTGTTTTTT. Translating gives CASSLSRDRNEKLFF.

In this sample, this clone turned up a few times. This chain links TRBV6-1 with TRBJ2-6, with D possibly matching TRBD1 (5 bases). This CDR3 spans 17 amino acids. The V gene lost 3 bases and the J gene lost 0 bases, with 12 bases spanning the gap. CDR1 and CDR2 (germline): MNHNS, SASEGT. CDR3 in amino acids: CASSELGDLSGANVLTF. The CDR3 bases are TGTGCCAGCAGTGAGCTAGGGGATCTCTCTGGGGCCAACGTCCTGACTTTC.

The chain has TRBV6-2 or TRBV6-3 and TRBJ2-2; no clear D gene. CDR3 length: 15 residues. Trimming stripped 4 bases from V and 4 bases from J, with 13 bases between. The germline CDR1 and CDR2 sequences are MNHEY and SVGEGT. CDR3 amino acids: CASSSFGDPTGELFF. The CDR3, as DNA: TGTGCCAGCAGTTCTTTCGGAGATCCCACCGGGGAGCTGTTTTTT.

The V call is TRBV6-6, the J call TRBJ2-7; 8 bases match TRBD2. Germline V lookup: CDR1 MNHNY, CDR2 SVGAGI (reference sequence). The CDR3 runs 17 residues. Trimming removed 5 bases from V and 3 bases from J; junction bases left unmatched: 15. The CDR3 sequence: CASSPVFRAGVFYEQYF. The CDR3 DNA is TGTGCCAGCAGTCCCGTGTTTCGAGCGGGAGTTTTCTACGAGCAGTACTTC.

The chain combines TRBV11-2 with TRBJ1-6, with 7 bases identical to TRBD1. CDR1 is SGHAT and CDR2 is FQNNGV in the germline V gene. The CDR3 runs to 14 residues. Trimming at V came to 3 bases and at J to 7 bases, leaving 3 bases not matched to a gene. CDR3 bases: TGTGCCAGCAGCTTTGAAGGGGGCAATTCACCCCTCCACTTT. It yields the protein CASSFEGGNSPLHF.

CDR3 DNA: TGTGCCAGCAGCGGGACAGCGGTCCTTTGGGAGCTGTTTTTT. Its translation is CASSGTAVLWELFF. This chain connects TRBV28 to TRBJ2-2, with 7 bases aligning to TRBD1. The junction had 10 bases not matched to a gene; V was cut back by 6 bases and J by 9 bases. Germline lookup yields CDR1 MDHEN and CDR2 SYDVKM. The CDR3 consists of 14 residues.

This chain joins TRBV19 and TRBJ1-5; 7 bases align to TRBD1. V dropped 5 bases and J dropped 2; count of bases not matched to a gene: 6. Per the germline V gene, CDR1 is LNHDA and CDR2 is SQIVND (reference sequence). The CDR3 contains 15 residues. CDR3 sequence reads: CASSDREEGNQPQHF. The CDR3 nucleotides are TGTGCCAGTAGTGACAGGGAGGAGGGCAATCAGCCCCAGCATTTT.

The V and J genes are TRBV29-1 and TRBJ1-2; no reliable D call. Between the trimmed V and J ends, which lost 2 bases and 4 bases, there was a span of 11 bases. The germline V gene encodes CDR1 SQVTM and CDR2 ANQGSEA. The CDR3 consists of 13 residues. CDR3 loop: CSVEKGGSYGYTF. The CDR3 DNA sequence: TGCAGCGTTGAAAAGGGCGGGTCCTATGGCTACACCTTC.